The next 2 T cell receptor beta chains were all read from a single sample in a study of blood T cells in healthy people across ages. The use of a sample-barcoded 5' primer and a J-beta primer mix characterized a second PCR of 7 to 11 cycles. One entry per CDR3 protein results from TCRdb running MiXCR on the 5' RACE reads. The sample carries roughly 1,500,000 distinct CDR3 sequences, around 42% recorded once. Specimen: blood. These receptor sequences come from a woman younger than 35 in good health.

This clonotype has only a few counts. The chain joins TRBV12-3 or TRBV12-4 to TRBJ1-4, with a possible D match to TRBD1 (5 bases). The V and J ends lost 4 bases and 3 bases respectively, with 15 bases between them. This CDR3 has 16 amino acids. CDR3 residues: CASSSGQQGPNEKLFF. In DNA form, the CDR3 reads TGTGCCAGCAGTTCCGGTCAGCAGGGACCTAATGAAAAACTGTTTTTT.

Worth noting for this clonotype: One junction end disagrees with the germline gene, perhaps due to a read error. V usage is TRBV6-6 and J usage is TRBJ2-7, with a tentative D call TRBD2 (6 bases). The CDR3 is 14 amino acids. The germline V gene has CDR1 MNHNY and CDR2 SVGAGI (reference sequence). CDR3 in DNA: TGCGCCAGCAGTATATCGGGGGACGTCTACGAGCAGTACTTC. This translates into CASSISGDVYEQYF.